The rows below give T cell receptor beta chains drawn from one sample of a study of T cells in Graves' hyperthyroidism and ophthalmopathy. TCRdb reanalysed the multiplex PCR reads using MiXCR and keeps one entry per CDR3 protein. The sample includes a few hundred thousand distinct CDR3 sequences, 15% to 19% seen only once; the top ten take about 7.7%. Material: blood. The receptors originated from a woman aged 18-29 years with Graves' hyperthyroidism. CDR3s include the opening cysteine and the closing phenylalanine or tryptophan. A D gene is named only where the DNA matches it firmly. Part of the rows lack a size; the others show once, few, many or a class for expanded clones.

TRBJ2-1,-,TRBD1,TRBV6-2/TRBV6-3,TGTGCCAGCAGCCGTCCAGGGGGTCCGTTCTTC,CASSRPGGPFF
TRBJ2-1,few,-,TRBV5-1,TGCGCCAGCAGCTTGGTCGCACGCGGCTCCTACGAGCAGTTCTTC,CASSLVARGSYEQFF
TRBJ1-2,many,TRBD1,TRBV28,TGTGCCAGCAGTTTACCCCCGGGACAGGGGAATGGCTACACCTTC,CASSLPPGQGNGYTF
TRBJ2-2,many,TRBD2,TRBV2,TGTGCCAGCAGGGGGACTAGCGGGAGAACCGGGGAGCTGTTTTTT,CASRGTSGRTGELFF
TRBJ1-4,many,-,TRBV7-8,TGTGCCAGCAGCCATGGCGCAACAGGGAGGCAGGATGAAAAACTGTTTTTT,CASSHGATGRQDEKLFF
TRBJ1-5,few,-,TRBV27,TGTGCCTGCAGTTTACGGACGGACAGTTTAAGCAATCAGCCCCAGCATTTT,CACSLRTDSLSNQPQHF
TRBJ2-7,-,-,TRBV7-9,TGTGCCAGCAGCTTACAGGGGGGTACCTACGAGCAGTACTTC,CASSLQGGTYEQYF
TRBJ1-2,-,TRBD1,TRBV20-1,TGCAGTGCTAGTTACAGGGGTAGAGGCTACACCTTC,CSASYRGRGYTF
TRBJ2-2,-,TRBD2,TRBV6-2/TRBV6-3,TGTGCCAGCAGTCATGGACTAGCCTCGAACACCGGGGAGCTGTTTTTT,CASSHGLASNTGELFF
TRBJ1-5,many,TRBD1,TRBV7-2,TGTGCCAGCAGCTTAGTACAGGGGGCCGATCAGCCCCAGCATTTT,CASSLVQGADQPQHF
TRBJ2-3,many,TRBD2,TRBV5-1,TGCGCCAGCGGTATCGTGGGGAGGGGCACAGATACGCAGTATTTT,CASGIVGRGTDTQYF
TRBJ2-5,many,-,TRBV20-1,TGCAGTGCCCATCTAGGGCAAGAGACCCAGTACTTC,CSAHLGQETQYF
TRBJ2-3,many,TRBD2,TRBV28,TGTGCCAGCGTATTCACGCGGACTAGCGGGGGGAGAGATACGCAGTATTTT,CASVFTRTSGGRDTQYF
TRBJ1-4,-,-,TRBV20-1,TGCAGTGCTAGAGCCCACAGGGATCCAACTAATGAAAAACTGTTTTTT,CSARAHRDPTNEKLFF
TRBJ2-7,many,-,TRBV10-3,TGTGCCATCAGTGAGATGACCTCCGAGCAGTACTTC,CAISEMTSEQYF
TRBJ2-2,few,-,TRBV4-1,TGCGCCAGCAGCCAAGAAATGAGGCAGGGAGCCACCGGGGAGCTGTTTTTT,CASSQEMRQGATGELFF
TRBJ1-4,few,-,TRBV20-1,TGCAGTGCTAGATCCTACACAGGAGGGACTAATGAAAAACTGTTTTTT,CSARSYTGGTNEKLFF